This T cell receptor beta chain is from a study of blood T cell repertoires in COVID-19. Everyone who took part was roughly 18 to 95 years old, and they came from 20 to 25 US areas. Assignment of participants to cohorts was predicated upon participant-reported clinical history. CDR1 is SGHAT and CDR2 is FQNNGV in the germline V gene. V was clipped by 1 base and J by 9 bases, with 16 bases between them. The CDR3 totals 14 residues. Study processing details: Amplifying reference gene primers gave estimates of nucleated cell counts. Clones were sequenced by immunoSEQ multiplex PCR, and TCRdb holds only the in-frame ones, with some missing. The V and J calls and clone size are taken from that table; D and trimming were inferred from the DNA. The sample has about 240,000 clones; about 87% are singletons.

The sequence was obtained from a woman aged 25 to 39 with acute COVID-19. Source material: PBMCs or T cells enriched from blood (not recorded which). The V and J genes are TRBV11-2 and TRBJ2-7; possibly TRBD2 for D (5 bases). CDR3 nucleotide sequence: TGTGCCAGCAGCTTAGGCGACGGGATTACGTGGCAGTACTTC. Translating it yields CASSLGDGITWQYF. Using reference TRBV11-2 and TRBJ2-7 for the parts outside the CDR3, the full variable domain is EAGVAQSPRYKIIEKRQSVAFWCNPISGHATLYWYQQILGQGPKLLIQFQNNGVVDDSQLPKDRFSAERLKGVDSTLKIQPAKLEDSAVYLCASSLGDGITWQYFGPGTRLTVT.